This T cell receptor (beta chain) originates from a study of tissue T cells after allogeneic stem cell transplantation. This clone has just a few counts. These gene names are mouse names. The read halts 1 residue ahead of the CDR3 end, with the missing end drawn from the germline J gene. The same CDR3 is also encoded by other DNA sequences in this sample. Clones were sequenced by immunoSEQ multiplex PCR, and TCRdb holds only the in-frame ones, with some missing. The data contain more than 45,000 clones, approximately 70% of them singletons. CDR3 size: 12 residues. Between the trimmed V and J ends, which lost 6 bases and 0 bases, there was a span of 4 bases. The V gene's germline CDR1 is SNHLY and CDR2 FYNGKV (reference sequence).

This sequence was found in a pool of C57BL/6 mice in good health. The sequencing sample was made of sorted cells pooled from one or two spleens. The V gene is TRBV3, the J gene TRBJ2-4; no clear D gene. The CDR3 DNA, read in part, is TGTGCCAGCAGTTTTAGTCAAAACACCTTGTAC. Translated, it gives CASSFSQNTLY. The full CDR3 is CASSFSQNTLYF.